This TCR beta chain derives from a study of T cell changes during pregnancy in multiple sclerosis. This clone was recorded once. Per the germline V gene, CDR1 is SGHTA and CDR2 is FQGTGA. The CDR3 has 16 amino acids. The V end lost 4 bases, the J end lost 2 bases, and 16 bases lay between the germline ends. Assay used: immunoSEQ multiplex PCR; TCRdb lists only in-frame clones, some missing. The data contain around 36,000 clones, 92% of them singletons. This receptor was obtained from a female donor with multiple sclerosis, enrolled in a pregnancy study. V is TRBV7-3 and J is TRBJ2-3; perhaps TRBD2 as D (7 bases). Sequenced material: CD8+ T cells from peripheral blood mononuclear cells, taken in the first trimester of pregnancy. The CDR3 DNA sequence: TGTGCCAGCAGCTGGGGGGCGGGGGCCGTCACAGATACGCAGTATTTT. Its translation: CASSWGAGAVTDTQYF.